This T cell receptor (beta chain) came from a study of T cell responses to AZD1222 COVID-19 vaccine. General study points: It was only after the peak T cell response that any repertoires were sampled. Once two AZD1222 doses were given, Spike-specific TCR breadth and depth went up. Donor demographics were predominantly white British with a female majority; clonal diversity may be underestimated. Reportedly, nearly half of unique spike TCRs recognized epitopes outside B.1.351/B.1.1.7 mutations.

Points on this clone: Its antigen remains unknown.

The method was immunoSEQ multiplex PCR; TCRdb's version includes in-frame clones alone and lacks a portion of them. The sample holds 85,000 to 100,000 clones, roughly 91% seen once. The sequences come from peripheral blood, collected on day 0 of AZD1222 vaccination. The sequence derives from an adult in good health.

The CDR3: CASSLTGTNYSPLHF. The CDR3 DNA reads TGTGCCAGCAGTTTAACCGGGACAAATTATTCACCCCTCCACTTT. The chain carries TRBV27 and TRBJ1-6; the D gene is possibly TRBD1 (6 bases). The CDR3 totals 15 residues. Germline-derived CDR1 and CDR2 are MNHEY and SMNVEV (reference sequence). The V end was cut by 2 bases, the J end by 8 bases, with 13 bases between.